This TCR beta chain was obtained from a study of CD8 T cells in Susac syndrome. This clonotype was seen once. The antigen is unknown. After extraction with the RNeasy kit, roughly 0.5 to 1 ug of the RNA was reverse transcribed using random hexamers. One entry per CDR3 protein results from TCRdb running MiXCR on the immunoSEQ multiplex PCR reads. The sample lists about 82,000 distinct CDR3 sequences, about 95% occurring once. V lost 0 bases and J lost 2, with 7 bases in between. The germline V gene has CDR1 LGHNA and CDR2 YSLEER. This CDR3 comprises 14 residues. Study-level findings and limits: In total CD8+ repertoires, around 15 Susac-specific public clones were detected, and CD8+ TEMRA repertoires contained five.

The TCR originated in a human donor with Susac syndrome. Source material: CD8+ T cells from PBMCs. The chain recombines TRBV4-3 with TRBJ1-1; D ambiguous. Here the CDR3 reads CASSQDGSNTEAFF. CDR3 in DNA: TGCGCCAGCAGCCAAGACGGCAGTAACACTGAAGCTTTCTTT.